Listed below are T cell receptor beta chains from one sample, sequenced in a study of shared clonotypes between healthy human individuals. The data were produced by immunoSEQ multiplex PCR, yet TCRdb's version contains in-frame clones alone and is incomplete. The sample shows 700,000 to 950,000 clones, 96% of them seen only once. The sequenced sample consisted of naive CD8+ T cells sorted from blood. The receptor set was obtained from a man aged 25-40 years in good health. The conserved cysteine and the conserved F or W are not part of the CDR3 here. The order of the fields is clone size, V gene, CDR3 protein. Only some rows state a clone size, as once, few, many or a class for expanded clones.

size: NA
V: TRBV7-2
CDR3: ASSASGASVQPQH

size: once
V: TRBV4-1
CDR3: ASSQGLAGNEQF

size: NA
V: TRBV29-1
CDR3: SARDAYSYNEQF

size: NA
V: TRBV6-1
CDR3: ASTLLQGPLYEQY

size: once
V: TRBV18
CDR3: ASSPRFEGADTQY

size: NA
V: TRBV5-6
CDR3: ASSLARGQGASYEQY

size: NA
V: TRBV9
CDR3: ASSVGVQGYEQY

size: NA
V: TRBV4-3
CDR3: ASSQYRGYEQY

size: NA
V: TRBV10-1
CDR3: ASSDRGGDTQY

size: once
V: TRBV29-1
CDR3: SVEALAGGEQF

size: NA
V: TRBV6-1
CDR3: ASSEFQNYEQY

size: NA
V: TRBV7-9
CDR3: ASSLSPTSEITNTGELF

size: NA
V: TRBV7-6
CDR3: ASSLVPSGDNEQF

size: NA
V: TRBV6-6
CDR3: ASSLAPTTNEKLF

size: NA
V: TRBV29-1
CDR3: SVEGTSGSSYNEQF

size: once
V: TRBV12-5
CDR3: ASGRGLAGGETQY

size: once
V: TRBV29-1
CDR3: SIQGFSGRAVSYNEQF

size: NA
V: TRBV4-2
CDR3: ASSQVILGTDYGYT

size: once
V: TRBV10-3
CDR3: AISEPGQGDEKLF

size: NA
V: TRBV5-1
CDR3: ASSLLGNTEAF

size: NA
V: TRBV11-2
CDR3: ASSLAQPRETQY

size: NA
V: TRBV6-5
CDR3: ASSPLAGGLNEQF

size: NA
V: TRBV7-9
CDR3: ASSIGGNEKLF

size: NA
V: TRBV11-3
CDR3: ASSPESGLAGDEQF

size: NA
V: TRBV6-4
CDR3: ASSDSN

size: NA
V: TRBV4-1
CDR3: ASSHPKSHLSYNEQF

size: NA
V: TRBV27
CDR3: ASSFLLSGTDTQY

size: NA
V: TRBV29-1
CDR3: SVEGTGVTDTQY

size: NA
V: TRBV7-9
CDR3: ASSLEGGRVYEQY

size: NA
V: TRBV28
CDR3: ASSQQGVSGYT

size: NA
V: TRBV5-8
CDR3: ASSYPDNEQF

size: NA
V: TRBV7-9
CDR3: ASSLALAGEGAEQF

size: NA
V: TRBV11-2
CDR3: ASREAASTDTQY

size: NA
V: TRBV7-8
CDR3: ASSPLAGPTGANVLT

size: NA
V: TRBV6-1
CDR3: ASSEKLAGGSYEQY

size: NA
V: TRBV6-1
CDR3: ASSEKETYEQY

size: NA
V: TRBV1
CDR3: TSSQGVGLALYNEQF

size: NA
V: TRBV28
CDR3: ASGTRPGQGPYEQY